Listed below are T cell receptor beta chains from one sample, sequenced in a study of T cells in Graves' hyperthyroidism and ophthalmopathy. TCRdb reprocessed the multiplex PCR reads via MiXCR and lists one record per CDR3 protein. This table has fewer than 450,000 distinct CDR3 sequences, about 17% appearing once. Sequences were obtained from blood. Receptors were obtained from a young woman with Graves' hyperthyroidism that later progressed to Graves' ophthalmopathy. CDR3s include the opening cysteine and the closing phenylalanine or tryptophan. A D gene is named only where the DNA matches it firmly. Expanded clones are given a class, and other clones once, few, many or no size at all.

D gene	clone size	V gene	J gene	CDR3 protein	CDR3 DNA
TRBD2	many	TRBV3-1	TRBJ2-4	CASSQDRPGGAADIQYF	TGTGCCAGCAGCCAAGATAGGCCCGGGGGGGCCGCGGACATTCAGTACTTC
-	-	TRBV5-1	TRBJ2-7	CASSLGPGHEQYF	TGCGCCAGCAGCTTGGGCCCGGGGCACGAGCAGTACTTC
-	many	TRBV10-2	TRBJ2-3	CASSAWQATDTQYF	TGCGCCAGCAGTGCGTGGCAGGCCACAGATACGCAGTATTTT
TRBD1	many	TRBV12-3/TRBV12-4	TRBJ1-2	CASRRTGDNGYTF	TGTGCCAGCAGGAGGACAGGGGACAATGGCTACACCTTC
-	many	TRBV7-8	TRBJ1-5	CASSPAGALTNQPQHF	TGTGCCAGCAGCCCCGCAGGGGCCTTGACTAATCAGCCCCAGCATTTT
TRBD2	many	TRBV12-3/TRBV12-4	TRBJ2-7	CASSSQTGGATYEQYF	TGTGCCAGCAGTTCTCAAACGGGGGGTGCTACCTACGAGCAGTACTTC
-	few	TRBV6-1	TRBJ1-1	CASSGGFGRGSTEAFF	TGTGCCAGCAGTGGTGGGTTCGGCAGGGGAAGCACTGAAGCTTTCTTT
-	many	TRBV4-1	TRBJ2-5	CASSQRIAEETQYF	TGCGCCAGCAGCCAAAGAATCGCCGAAGAGACCCAGTACTTC
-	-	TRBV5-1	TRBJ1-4	CASSPSGQKYHEKLFF	TGCGCCAGCAGCCCTTCCGGACAGAAATACCATGAAAAACTGTTTTTT
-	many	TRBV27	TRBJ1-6	CASSFGSYNSPLHF	TGTGCCAGCAGTTTCGGCTCCTATAATTCACCCCTCCACTTT
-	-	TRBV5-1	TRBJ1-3	CASSLATGSGNTIYF	TGCGCCAGCAGCTTGGCTACAGGGTCCGGAAACACCATATATTTT
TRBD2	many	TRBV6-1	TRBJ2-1	CASRTAGGPGNEQFF	TGTGCCAGCAGAACAGCGGGAGGGCCAGGGAATGAGCAGTTCTTC
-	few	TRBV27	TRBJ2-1	CASSLSPSLPPYDEQFF	TGTGCCAGCAGTTTATCGCCTTCGCTACCTCCTTACGATGAGCAGTTCTTC
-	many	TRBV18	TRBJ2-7	CASSPRERTYEQYF	TGTGCCAGCTCACCCCGGGAACGAACCTACGAGCAGTACTTC
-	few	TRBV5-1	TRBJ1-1	CASSSFQGNTEAFF	TGCGCCAGCAGCTCATTCCAGGGAAACACTGAAGCTTTCTTT
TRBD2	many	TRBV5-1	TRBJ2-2	CASSGRTSGGLNTGELFF	TGCGCCAGCAGCGGGAGGACTAGCGGGGGCTTGAACACCGGGGAGCTGTTTTTT
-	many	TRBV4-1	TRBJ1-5	CASSQEWGRGQPQHF	TGCGCCAGCAGCCAAGAATGGGGGCGAGGGCAGCCCCAGCATTTT
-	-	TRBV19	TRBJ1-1	CASSIDQRSRTEAFF	TGTGCCAGTAGTATAGATCAAAGGTCCCGAACTGAAGCTTTCTTT
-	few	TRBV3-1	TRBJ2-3	CASSRERAGLDTQYF	TGTGCCAGCAGCCGCGAGCGGGCAGGATTGGATACGCAGTATTTT
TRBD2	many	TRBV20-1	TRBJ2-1	CSARDGSGTYPSYNEQFF	TGCAGTGCTAGAGACGGTAGCGGGACTTACCCGTCCTACAATGAGCAGTTCTTC
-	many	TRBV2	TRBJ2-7	CASSEEQAYEQYF	TGTGCCAGCAGTGAAGAACAAGCCTACGAGCAGTACTTC
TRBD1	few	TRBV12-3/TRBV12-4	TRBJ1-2	CASSSTGIDYTF	TGTGCCAGCAGTTCGACAGGGATCGACTACACCTTC
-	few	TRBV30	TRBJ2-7	CAWSIGTDSLYEQYF	TGTGCCTGGAGTATCGGGACTGATAGCCTCTACGAGCAGTACTTC
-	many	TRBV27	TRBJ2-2	CASSSYGTGELFF	TGTGCCAGCAGTTCTTACGGCACCGGGGAGCTGTTTTTT
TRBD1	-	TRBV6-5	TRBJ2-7	CASSISTGFEQYF	TGTGCCAGCAGTATCTCGACAGGGTTCGAGCAGTACTTC
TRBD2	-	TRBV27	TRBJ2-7	CASSYPRGGEQYF	TGTGCCAGCAGTTACCCACGGGGGGGGGAGCAGTACTTC
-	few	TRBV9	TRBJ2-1	CASSVVGGDVIYNEQFF	TGTGCCAGCAGCGTAGTAGGGGGGGACGTAATTTACAATGAGCAGTTCTTC
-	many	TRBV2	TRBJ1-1	CASSEALHFLSRENTEAFF	TGTGCCAGCAGTGAAGCGCTTCATTTTTTGTCGAGGGAAAACACTGAAGCTTTCTTT
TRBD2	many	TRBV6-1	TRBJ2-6	CASSERDYGANVLTF	TGTGCCAGCAGCGAACGGGACTATGGGGCCAACGTCCTGACTTTC
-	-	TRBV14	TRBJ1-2	CASSQFPGGDYGYTF	TGTGCCAGCAGCCAATTCCCCGGGGGGGACTATGGCTACACCTTC
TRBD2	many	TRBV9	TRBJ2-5	CASSVAGTSVGETQYF	TGTGCCAGCAGCGTTGCCGGGACTAGCGTGGGGGAGACCCAGTACTTC
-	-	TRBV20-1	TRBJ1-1	CSARGIMEYVTEAFF	TGCAGTGCTAGAGGAATTATGGAATATGTTACTGAAGCTTTCTTT
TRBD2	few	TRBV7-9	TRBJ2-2	CASSARTSGELTGELFF	TGTGCCAGCAGCGCTAGGACTAGCGGGGAACTCACCGGGGAGCTGTTTTTT
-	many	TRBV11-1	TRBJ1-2	CASSLDRRNYGYTF	TGTGCCAGCAGCTTAGACAGGAGAAACTATGGCTACACCTTC
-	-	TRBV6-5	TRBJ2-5	CASSYDTGETQYF	TGTGCCAGCAGTTACGACACGGGGGAGACCCAGTACTTC
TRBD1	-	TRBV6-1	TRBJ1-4	CASSLNRGPNEKLFF	TGTGCCAGCAGCCTTAACAGGGGACCTAATGAAAAACTGTTTTTT
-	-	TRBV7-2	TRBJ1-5	CASSLVYGANQPQHF	TGTGCCAGCAGCTTAGTCTATGGGGCCAATCAGCCCCAGCATTTT
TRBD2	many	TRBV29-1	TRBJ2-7	CSVEGITDAASGYYEQYF	TGCAGCGTTGAAGGTATAACCGACGCGGCTAGCGGATACTACGAGCAGTACTTC
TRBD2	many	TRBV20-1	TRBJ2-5	CSARGTSGAGETQYF	TGCAGTGCTAGGGGGACTAGCGGCGCTGGGGAGACCCAGTACTTC
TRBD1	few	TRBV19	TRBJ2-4	CASSIGGRGNIQYF	TGTGCCAGTAGTATAGGGGGCAGGGGGAACATTCAGTACTTC
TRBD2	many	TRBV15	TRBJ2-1	CATSRDWLAGGEENEQFF	TGTGCCACCAGCAGAGATTGGCTAGCGGGAGGAGAGGAGAATGAGCAGTTCTTC
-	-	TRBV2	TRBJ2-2	CATRTGELFF	TGTGCCACCCGCACCGGGGAGCTGTTTTTT
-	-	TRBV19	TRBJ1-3	CASSWASSAGNTIYF	TGTGCCAGTAGTTGGGCTTCCTCGGCTGGAAACACCATATATTTT
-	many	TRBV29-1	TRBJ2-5	CSVVGGERMQETQYF	TGCAGCGTTGTAGGGGGAGAGCGGATGCAAGAGACCCAGTACTTC
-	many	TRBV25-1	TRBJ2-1	CASRSVTTADEQFF	TGTGCCAGCAGATCCGTTACAACGGCTGATGAGCAGTTCTTC
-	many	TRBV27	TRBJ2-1	CASSLSLSEQFF	TGTGCCAGCAGTTTATCCCTCAGTGAGCAGTTCTTC
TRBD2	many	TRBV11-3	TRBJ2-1	CASSFRGVAYNEQFF	TGTGCCAGCAGCTTCCGGGGGGTCGCCTACAATGAGCAGTTCTTC
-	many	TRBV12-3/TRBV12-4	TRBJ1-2	CASSFSAGDGYTF	TGTGCCAGCAGTTTTTCGGCAGGGGATGGCTACACCTTC
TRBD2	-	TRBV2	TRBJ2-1	CASIRTSGRGFNEQFF	TGTGCCAGCATAAGGACTAGCGGGAGAGGTTTCAATGAGCAGTTCTTC
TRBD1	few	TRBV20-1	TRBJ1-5	CSASPGQEHQPQHF	TGCAGTGCTAGCCCGGGACAGGAACATCAGCCCCAGCATTTT
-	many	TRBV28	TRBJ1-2	CASSPLASRTAKYYGYTF	TGTGCCAGCAGCCCCCTGGCGTCTAGGACGGCGAAATACTATGGCTACACCTTC
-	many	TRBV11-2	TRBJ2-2	CASSRLGEVRTGELFF	TGTGCCAGCAGCCGCTTGGGGGAAGTCCGCACCGGGGAGCTGTTTTTT
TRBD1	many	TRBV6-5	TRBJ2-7	CASSYSGTGGYEQYF	TGTGCCAGCAGTTACTCCGGGACAGGGGGTTACGAGCAGTACTTC
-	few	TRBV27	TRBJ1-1	CASSLTWNTEAFF	TGTGCCAGCAGTTTAACCTGGAACACTGAAGCTTTCTTT
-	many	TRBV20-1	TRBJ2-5	CSARDDMSLKTQYF	TGCAGTGCTAGAGATGACATGTCCCTCAAGACCCAGTACTTC
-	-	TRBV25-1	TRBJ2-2	CASSVGYRETGELFF	TGTGCCAGCAGTGTAGGTTACAGGGAAACCGGGGAGCTGTTTTTT
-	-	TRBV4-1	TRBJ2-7	CASSQRQAVTYEQYF	TGCGCCAGCAGCCAAAGACAGGCGGTGACCTACGAGCAGTACTTC
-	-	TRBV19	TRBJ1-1	CASNRTPYTEAFF	TGTGCCAGTAATAGAACACCCTACACTGAAGCTTTCTTT
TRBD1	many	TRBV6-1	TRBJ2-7	CASWAGQGTYEQYF	TGTGCCAGCTGGGCGGGACAGGGGACATACGAGCAGTACTTC